The 22 T cell receptor beta chains below were found in one sample sequenced in a study of blood T cell repertoires in COVID-19. Data came from immunoSEQ multiplex PCR; TCRdb stores just in-frame clones and leaves some out. The sample consists of hundreds of thousands of clones, around 90% of them appearing once. Sequencing was performed on peripheral blood. Receptors were obtained from a man between 18 and 29 years old with COVID-19, enrolled during active disease.

Of note for this clone: In the same sample, other DNA sequences code for this CDR3. This chain links TRBV4-1 with TRBJ2-1, with 11 bases identical to TRBD2. V lost 1 base and J lost 7; bases outside the gene matches: 6. The CDR3 extends over 16 amino acids. Germline CDR1 reads MGHRA; CDR2 reads YSYEKL. The CDR3 loop is CASSQGLAGGYNEQFF. The CDR3 region has the DNA TGCGCCAGCAGCCAAGGTTTAGCGGGAGGGTATAATGAGCAGTTCTTC.

This clone was seen more than once but under ten times. The V call is TRBV2, the J call TRBJ2-7; TRBD1 aligns across 7 bases. The V segment lost 6 bases and the J segment 4 bases; nucleotides outside the gene matches: 9. Looked up from germline, CDR1 is SNHLY and CDR2 is FYNNEI. This CDR3 contains 14 residues. For the CDR3, the DNA is TGTGCCAGCAGGCAGGGGGATTTGGAATACGAGCAGTACTTC. Translation gives CASRQGDLEYEQYF.

Comments on this clone: Other DNA sequences in the same sample also yield this CDR3. The chain carries TRBV5-1 and TRBJ1-1; TRBD1 is a possible D gene (6 bases). The CDR3 runs 14 residues. V was pared by 4 bases and J by 4 bases, with 14 bases between. The germline CDR1 and CDR2 sequences are SGHRS and YFSETQ. The CDR3 sequence: CASSTAGVGTEAFF. CDR3 in DNA: TGCGCCAGCAGCACGGCAGGGGTGGGCACTGAAGCTTTCTTT.

V is TRBV4-2 and J is TRBJ1-4; D is unresolved. V shed 2 bases and J shed 2 bases, with 9 bases lying between them. Germline V CDR1 and CDR2: LGHNA, YNFKEQ. The CDR3 sequence is 15 residues long. DNA of the CDR3: TGTGCCAGCAGCCAATGGGGAGGCACTAATGAAAAACTGTTTTTT. It specifies CASSQWGGTNEKLFF.

V is TRBV6-5 and J is TRBJ1-6; tentatively, D is TRBD1 (6 bases). The CDR3 loop spans 15 amino acids. Germline V gene data show CDR1 as MNHEY and CDR2 as SVGAGI. V dropped 2 bases and J dropped 9 bases, with 14 bases sitting between them. The CDR3 sequence is CASSYRGARGSPLHF. In DNA, the CDR3 is TGTGCCAGCAGTTACCGGGGGGCCAGAGGTTCACCCCTCCACTTT.

V gene TRBV5-5 combines with J gene TRBJ1-4, with D possibly matching TRBD1 (5 bases). The CDR3 covers 15 residues. The germline V and J ends were trimmed by 0 bases and 5 bases, with 11 bases remaining between them. Germline-derived CDR1 and CDR2 are SGHKS and YYEKEE (reference sequence). CDR3 loop: CASSLVGGINEKLFF. CDR3 DNA sequence: TGTGCCAGCAGCTTGGTGGGGGGGATAAATGAAAAACTGTTTTTT.

This clone was seen only once. The V gene is TRBV19, the J gene TRBJ2-7; TRBD1 aligns across 7 bases. Trimming removed 9 bases from V and 4 bases from J; junction bases left unmatched: 12. Germline values: CDR1 LNHDA, CDR2 SQIVND (reference sequence). The CDR3 is 14 residues long. CDR3 DNA sequence: TGTGCCAGCCGACATACGGGACAGAGTTACGAGCAGTACTTC. It codes for CASRHTGQSYEQYF.

The J gene is TRBJ2-7, the V gene TRBV7-8; D is perhaps TRBD2 (6 bases). This CDR3 is 12 amino acids long. Germline assignment: CDR1 SGHVS and CDR2 FQNEAQ. V lost 2 bases and J 7 bases, leaving 9 bases between the germline ends. CDR3 region: CASSLWGVEQYF. CDR3 bases: TGTGCCAGCAGCTTATGGGGGGTGGAGCAGTACTTC.

This sequence joins TRBV20-1 and TRBJ2-1; D is perhaps TRBD2 (6 bases). This CDR3 comprises 15 residues. Germline loops: CDR1 DFQATT, CDR2 SNEGSKA (reference sequence). The V end lost 3 bases, the J end lost 5 bases, and 17 bases lay between the germline ends. The chain's CDR3 is CSASGFGLTNNEQFF. CDR3 in DNA: TGCAGTGCTAGTGGCTTCGGACTAACGAACAATGAGCAGTTCTTC.

The chain links TRBV30 to TRBJ2-1; D is perhaps TRBD2 (5 bases). The germline V gene encodes CDR1 GTSNPN and CDR2 SVGIG (reference sequence). The V end was cut by 0 bases, the J end by 0 bases, with 9 bases between. This CDR3 is 15 amino acids long. The CDR3 loop reads CAWSVRGSSYNEQFF. The DNA for the CDR3 is TGTGCCTGGAGTGTACGTGGGAGCTCCTACAATGAGCAGTTCTTC.

CDR3 protein: CSELVVDTQYF. The CDR3 DNA sequence: TGCAGTGAACTAGTGGTAGATACGCAGTATTTT. This chain links TRBV20-1 with TRBJ2-3, with D perhaps TRBD2 (5 bases). Looked up from germline, CDR1 is DFQATT and CDR2 is SNEGSKA (reference sequence). The CDR3 loop spans 11 amino acids. The germline V and J ends were trimmed by 7 bases and 5 bases, with 10 bases remaining between them.

V and J are TRBV27 and TRBJ2-5, with D possibly TRBD1 on 5 matching bases. Deletions cut 7 bases from V and 4 bases from J, with 13 bases between. This CDR3 contains 13 residues. In germline, CDR1 is MNHEY, CDR2 SMNVEV (reference sequence). CDR3 loop: CASTRPGAETQYF. The CDR3 nucleotides read TGTGCCAGCACCCGTCCTGGGGCAGAGACCCAGTACTTC.

This clone has just a few counts. The chain combines TRBV5-1 with TRBJ2-5; the D gene is possibly TRBD2 (7 bases). V was pared by 1 base and J by 5 bases, with 21 bases between. The CDR3 consists of 17 residues. The germline V gene has CDR1 SGHRS and CDR2 YFSETQ. The CDR3 sequence is CASSLSSGGGGFETQYF. For the CDR3, the DNA is TGCGCCAGCAGCTTGAGTTCGGGGGGCGGTGGGTTTGAGACCCAGTACTTC.

This sequence joins TRBV5-1 and TRBJ2-2; 10 positions match TRBD2. V shed 0 bases and J 4 bases; nucleotides not matched to a gene: 3. CDR1 is SGHRS, CDR2 YFSETQ, per germline. The CDR3 length is 16 residues. CDR3 in DNA: TGCGCCAGCAGCTTGGCAGCGGGAGGGGTCACCGGGGAGCTGTTTTTT. Translation: CASSLAAGGVTGELFF.

The chain employs TRBV27 and TRBJ2-1, with TRBD2 matching 7 bases. J was trimmed by 4 bases and V by 6 bases; bases with no gene match: 3. Looked up from germline, CDR1 is MNHEY and CDR2 is SMNVEV (reference sequence). The CDR3 extends over 13 amino acids. CDR3 in DNA: TGTGCCAGCAGGCAAGCGGGGTACAATGAGCAGTTCTTC. Protein sequence: CASRQAGYNEQFF.

This chain uses TRBV6-5 with TRBJ2-1, with 10 bases that match TRBD1. V was pared by 0 bases and J by 9 bases, with 5 bases of the junction left unmatched. The germline V gene has CDR1 MNHEY and CDR2 SVGAGI. This CDR3 comprises 15 residues. CDR3 protein: CASSYSRTGGSEQFF. Here the CDR3 DNA reads TGTGCCAGCAGTTACTCCCGGACAGGGGGTAGTGAGCAGTTCTTC.

The rearrangement links TRBV6-5 to TRBJ2-7, with 10 bases identical to TRBD1. CDR1 and CDR2 from the germline V gene are MNHEY and SVGAGI. There are 15 residues in the CDR3. Trimming cost V 0 bases and J 5 bases; bases outside gene matches: 4. This CDR3 is CASSYSRGQGNEQYF. The CDR3 DNA follows: TGTGCCAGCAGTTACTCCCGGGGACAGGGGAACGAGCAGTACTTC.

In regard to this clone: One end of the junction does not line up with germline, which may come from a read error. The chain recombines TRBV2 with TRBJ1-2, with a possible D match to TRBD1 (6 bases). Germline V gives CDR1 SNHLY, CDR2 FYNNEI. CDR3 size: 11 residues. The CDR3 DNA reads as TGTGCCAGCAGTGAACAGTGGACAGCCCACTTC. It specifies CASSEQWTAHF.

The chain has TRBV6-5 and TRBJ1-2; unclear D gene. CDR1 MNHEY and CDR2 SVGAGI come from the germline V gene. This CDR3 region has 15 residues. V was cut by 2 bases and J by 1 base, with 11 bases left in between. The CDR3 DNA is TGTGCCAGCAGTTACGTTAGCCAGAATAACTATGGCTACACCTTC. Amino acids: CASSYVSQNNYGYTF.

A few counts support this clone. The chain joins TRBV2 to TRBJ2-7, with TRBD2 matching over 10 bases. Looked up from germline, CDR1 is SNHLY and CDR2 is FYNNEI. The trim removed 2 bases at V and 3 bases at J, leaving 7 bases unmatched. The CDR3 loop spans 16 amino acids. CDR3 sequence: CASSETPAGGFYEQYF. In DNA form, the CDR3 reads TGTGCCAGCAGTGAAACACCAGCGGGAGGGTTCTACGAGCAGTACTTC.

The chain joins TRBV18 to TRBJ2-7; 8 positions agree with TRBD1. Looked up from germline, CDR1 is KGHSH and CDR2 is LQKENI. The V and J ends lost 3 bases and 2 bases, in that order; junction bases with no gene match: 3. This CDR3 region has 14 residues. CDR3: CASSPGTGPYEQYF. The CDR3 nucleotides are TGTGCCAGCTCACCCGGGACAGGACCCTACGAGCAGTACTTC.

This clone has just one count. CDR3 in amino acids: CASSEAGARQPQHF. As DNA, the CDR3 is TGTGCCAGCAGTGAAGCAGGGGCCCGTCAGCCCCAGCATTTT. The rearrangement links TRBV6-1 to TRBJ1-5, with TRBD1 as a possible D gene (5 bases). Looked up from germline, CDR1 is MNHNS and CDR2 is SASEGT. The V end was cut by 0 bases, the J end by 6 bases, with 9 bases between. The length of the CDR3 is 14 residues.